Described below is a single T cell receptor beta chain sequence and its context. Its antigen specificity is not known. Base qualities were left out, and no much larger clone turns up one base away. TCRbeta CDR3 regions were amplified from genomic DNA by means of the immunoSEQ Assay, a bias-controlled multiplex PCR. For the original study's pipeline: The number of nucleated cells in each sample was estimated from the amplification of reference gene primers within the assay. To quantify the absolute abundance of each unique TCRbeta CDR3 rearrangement, sequence reads were collapsed and filtered. For each sample, productive Simpson clonality was calculated by taking the square root of Simpson's diversity index across productive rearrangements. TCRdb mirrors the immuneACCESS table, restricted to in-frame sequences. Some clones are absent from its copies; in checked studies, under half trace to an unresolved V gene, and the reason for the others is unknown. V, J and clone size are those of that table, while D and trimming were read from the DNA. This sample gives roughly 110,000 clones in total; about 88% of them show up just once. Approximately 1.5% of the sample belongs to the ten largest clones.

Collaborating institutions collected whole blood in K2EDTA tubes following their own protocols. For TCRbeta analysis, collaborators shipped samples in one of three forms: frozen whole blood, isolated PBMCs, or DNA extracted from either of those sample types. These data belong to a study of blood T cell repertoires in COVID-19 (dated by TCRdb to 2020 to 2022). Background on the whole study: Samples covering the acute and convalescent phases of COVID-19 were provided by collaborators in the United States, Italy and Spain. Nearly every sample came with metadata listing a de-identified subject ID, COVID-19 status, age in years and sex. The samples were drawn from two sources: the first 160 participants of the ongoing ImmuneRACE study, and 1,200 or so subjects contributed by 6 global collaborators. The material from the prospective study consisted of cDNA or gDNA derived from T cells, B-cell-depleted T cells, or PBMCs. Deeply sampled blood TCRbeta repertoires from subjects exposed to, actively infected with, or recovered from COVID-19 were included in the dataset. HLA class I and class II types, where available, came from metadata supplied by the sample provider rather than from assay-based typing. The repertoires were made available in a free public database intended to serve as a resource for research on the immune response to SARS-CoV-2.

The CDR3 runs 15 amino acids, cysteine and phenylalanine included. Just CDR3 DNA is preserved here, 45 bases in frame from base 1. Via the germline V gene, CDR1 is SGHTA and CDR2 FQGNSA. V is pruned by 2 bases and J by 2 bases, leaving 3 bases of the junction without a gene match. The paper's findings and limits, for the study overall: The amount of clinical and demographic metadata varied by source and participant and was provided uncurated.

The TCR comes from a man in his forties with acute or convalescent COVID-19. Sequenced material: peripheral blood. In this chain, TRBV7-2 is recombined with TRBJ2-5; 9 of the junction bases match TRBD2. CDR3 sequence: CASSLLGLAQETQYF. The sequence in DNA is TGTGCCAGCAGCTTACTGGGACTAGCTCAAGAGACCCAGTACTTC.